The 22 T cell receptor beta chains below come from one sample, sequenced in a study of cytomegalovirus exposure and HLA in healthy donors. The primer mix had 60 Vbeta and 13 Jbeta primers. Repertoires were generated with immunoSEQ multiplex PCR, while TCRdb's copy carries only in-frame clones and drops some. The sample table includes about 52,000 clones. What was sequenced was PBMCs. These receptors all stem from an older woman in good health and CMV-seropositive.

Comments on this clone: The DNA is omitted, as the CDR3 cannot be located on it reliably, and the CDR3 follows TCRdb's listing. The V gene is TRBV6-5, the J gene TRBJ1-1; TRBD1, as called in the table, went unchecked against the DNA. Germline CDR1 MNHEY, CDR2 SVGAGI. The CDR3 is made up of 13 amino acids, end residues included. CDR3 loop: CASSDRGRASFLW.

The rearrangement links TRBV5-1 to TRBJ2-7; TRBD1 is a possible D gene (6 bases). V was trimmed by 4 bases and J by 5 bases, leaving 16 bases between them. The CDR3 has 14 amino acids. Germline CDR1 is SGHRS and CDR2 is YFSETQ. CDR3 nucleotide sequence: TGCGCCAGCAGCATCATTACACAGGGTAACGAGCAGTACTTC. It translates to CASSIITQGNEQYF.

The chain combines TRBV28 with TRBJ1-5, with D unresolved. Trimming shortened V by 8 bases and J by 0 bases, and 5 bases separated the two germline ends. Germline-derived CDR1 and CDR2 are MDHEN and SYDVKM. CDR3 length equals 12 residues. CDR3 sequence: CASRHSNQPQHF. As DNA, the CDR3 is TGTGCCAGCCGACATAGCAATCAGCCCCAGCATTTT.

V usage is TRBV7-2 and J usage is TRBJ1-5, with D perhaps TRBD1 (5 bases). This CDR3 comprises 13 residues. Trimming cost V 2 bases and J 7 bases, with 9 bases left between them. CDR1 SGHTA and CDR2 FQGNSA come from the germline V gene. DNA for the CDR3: TGTGCCAGCAGCTTAAGGGGAGGACAGCCCCAGCATTTT. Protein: CASSLRGGQPQHF.

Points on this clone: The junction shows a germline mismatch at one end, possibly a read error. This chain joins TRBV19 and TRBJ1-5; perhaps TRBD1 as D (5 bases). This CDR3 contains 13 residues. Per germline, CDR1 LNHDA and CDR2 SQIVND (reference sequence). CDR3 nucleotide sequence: TGTGCCAGTAGTGTTGGGGCAGGTCAGCACCAGCATTTT. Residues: CASSVGAGQHQHF.

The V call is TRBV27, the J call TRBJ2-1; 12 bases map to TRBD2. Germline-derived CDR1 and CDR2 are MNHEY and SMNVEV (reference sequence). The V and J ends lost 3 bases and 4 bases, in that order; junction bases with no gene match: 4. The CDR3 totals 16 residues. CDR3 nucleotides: TGTGCCAGCAGTTTGATACTAGCGGGGGGTTACAATGAGCAGTTCTTC. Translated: CASSLILAGGYNEQFF.

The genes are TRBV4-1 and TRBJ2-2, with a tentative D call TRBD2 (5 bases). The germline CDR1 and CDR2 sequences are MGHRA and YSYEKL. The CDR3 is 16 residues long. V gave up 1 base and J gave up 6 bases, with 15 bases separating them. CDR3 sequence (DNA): TGCGCCAGCAGCCAAGGGCCGGACTTTTTCTCCGGGGAGCTGTTTTTT. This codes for CASSQGPDFFSGELFF.

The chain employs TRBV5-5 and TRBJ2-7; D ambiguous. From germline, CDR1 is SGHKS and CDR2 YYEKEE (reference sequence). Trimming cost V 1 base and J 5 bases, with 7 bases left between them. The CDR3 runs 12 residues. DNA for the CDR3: TGTGCCAGCAGCTTGCCCCCAGACGAGCAGTACTTC. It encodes CASSLPPDEQYF.

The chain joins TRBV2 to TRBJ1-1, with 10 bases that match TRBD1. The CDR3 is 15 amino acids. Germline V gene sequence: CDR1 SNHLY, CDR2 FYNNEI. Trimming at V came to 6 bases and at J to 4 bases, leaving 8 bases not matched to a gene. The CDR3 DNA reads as TGTGCCAGCAGACCGGACAGGGGGAGGAGCACTGAAGCTTTCTTT. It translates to CASRPDRGRSTEAFF. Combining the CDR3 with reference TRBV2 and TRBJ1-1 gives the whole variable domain EPEVTQTPSHQVTQMGQEVILRCVPISNHLYFYWYRQILGQKVEFLVSFYNNEISEKSEIFDDQFSVERPDGSNFTLKIRSTKLEDSAMYFCASRPDRGRSTEAFFGQGTRLTVV.

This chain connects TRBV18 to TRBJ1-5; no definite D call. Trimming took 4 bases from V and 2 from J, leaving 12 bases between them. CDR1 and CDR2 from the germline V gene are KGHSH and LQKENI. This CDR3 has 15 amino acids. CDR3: CASSHLGDGNQPQHF. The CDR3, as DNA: TGTGCCAGCTCACACTTGGGAGATGGCAATCAGCCCCAGCATTTT. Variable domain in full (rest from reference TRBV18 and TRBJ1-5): NAGVMQNPRHLVRRRGQEARLRCSPMKGHSHVYWYRQLPEEGLKFMVYLQKENIIDESGMPKERFSAEFPKEGPSILRIQQVVRGDSAAYFCASSHLGDGNQPQHFGDGTRLSIL.

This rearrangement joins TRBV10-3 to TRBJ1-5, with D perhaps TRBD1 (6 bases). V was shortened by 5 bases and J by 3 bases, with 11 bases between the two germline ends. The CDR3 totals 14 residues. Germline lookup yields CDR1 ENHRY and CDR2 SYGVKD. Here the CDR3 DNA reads TGTGCCATCAGTTCCGGACAGCTCAATCAGCCCCAGCATTTT. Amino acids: CAISSGQLNQPQHF.

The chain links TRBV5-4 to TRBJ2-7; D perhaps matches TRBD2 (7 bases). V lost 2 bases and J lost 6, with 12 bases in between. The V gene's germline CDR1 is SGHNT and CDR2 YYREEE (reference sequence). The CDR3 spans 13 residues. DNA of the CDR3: TGTGCCAGCAGCTTAGGGGGGGGTAGCGAGCAGTACTTC. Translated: CASSLGGGSEQYF.

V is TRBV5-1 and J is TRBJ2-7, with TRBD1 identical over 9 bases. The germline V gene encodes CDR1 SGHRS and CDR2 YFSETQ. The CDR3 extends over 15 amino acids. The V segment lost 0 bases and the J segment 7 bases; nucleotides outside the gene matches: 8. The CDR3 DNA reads TGCGCCAGCAGCTTGGGGGACAGGGTGGTTGCGGAGCAGTACTTC. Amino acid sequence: CASSLGDRVVAEQYF.

The CDR3 bases are TGTGCCAGCAGTCGACAGGGGCGAGGCGGGGAGACCCAGTACTTC. This codes for CASSRQGRGGETQYF. This chain connects TRBV6-5 to TRBJ2-5, with 8 bases fitting TRBD1. The V segment lost 5 bases and the J segment 5 bases; nucleotides outside the gene matches: 10. CDR3 length equals 15 residues. Germline CDR1 MNHEY, CDR2 SVGAGI.

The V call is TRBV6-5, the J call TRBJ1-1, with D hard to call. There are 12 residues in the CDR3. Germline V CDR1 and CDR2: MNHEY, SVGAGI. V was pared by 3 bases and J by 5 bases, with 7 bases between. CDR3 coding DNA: TGTGCCAGCAGTTATTCCCCGACTGAAGCTTTCTTT. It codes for CASSYSPTEAFF.

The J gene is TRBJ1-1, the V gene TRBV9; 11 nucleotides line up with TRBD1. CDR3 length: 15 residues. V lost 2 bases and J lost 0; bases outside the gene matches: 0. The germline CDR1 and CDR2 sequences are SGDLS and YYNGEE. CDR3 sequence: CASSVGQGVNTEAFF. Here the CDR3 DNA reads TGTGCCAGCAGCGTGGGACAGGGGGTGAACACTGAAGCTTTCTTT.

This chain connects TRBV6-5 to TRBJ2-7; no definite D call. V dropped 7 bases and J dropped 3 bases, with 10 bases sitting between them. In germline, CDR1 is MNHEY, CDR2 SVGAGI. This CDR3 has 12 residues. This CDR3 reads CASIGPGYEQYF. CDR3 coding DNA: TGTGCCAGCATTGGCCCGGGCTACGAGCAGTACTTC.

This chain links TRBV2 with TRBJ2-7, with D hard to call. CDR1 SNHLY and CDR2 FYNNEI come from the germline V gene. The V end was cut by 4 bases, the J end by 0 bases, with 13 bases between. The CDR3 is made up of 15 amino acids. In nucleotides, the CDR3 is TGTGCCAGCAGTGGATTAGGCACAGACTCCTACGAGCAGTACTTC. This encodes CASSGLGTDSYEQYF.

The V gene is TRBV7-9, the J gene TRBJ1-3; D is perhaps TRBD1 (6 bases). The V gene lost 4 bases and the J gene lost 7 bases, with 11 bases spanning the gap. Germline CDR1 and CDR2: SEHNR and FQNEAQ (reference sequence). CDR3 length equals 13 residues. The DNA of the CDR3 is TGTGCCAGCAGCTCAGACAGGAGCAACACCATATATTTT. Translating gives CASSSDRSNTIYF.

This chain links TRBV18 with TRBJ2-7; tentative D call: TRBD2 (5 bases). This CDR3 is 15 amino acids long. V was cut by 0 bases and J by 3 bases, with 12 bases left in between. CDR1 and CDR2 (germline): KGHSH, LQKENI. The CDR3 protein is CASSPPGRGNYEQYF. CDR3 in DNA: TGTGCCAGCTCACCACCGGGGAGAGGGAACTACGAGCAGTACTTC.

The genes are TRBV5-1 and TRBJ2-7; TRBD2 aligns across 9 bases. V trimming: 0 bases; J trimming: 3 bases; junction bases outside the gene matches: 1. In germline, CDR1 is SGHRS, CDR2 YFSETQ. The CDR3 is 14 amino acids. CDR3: CASSLALAGYEQYF. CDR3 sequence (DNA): TGCGCCAGCAGCTTGGCACTAGCGGGCTACGAGCAGTACTTC.

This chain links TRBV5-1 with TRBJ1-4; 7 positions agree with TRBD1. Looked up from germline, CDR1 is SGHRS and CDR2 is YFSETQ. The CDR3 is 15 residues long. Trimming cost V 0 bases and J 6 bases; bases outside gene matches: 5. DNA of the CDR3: TGCGCCAGCAGCTTGGGACAGGGTTTGGATGAAAAACTGTTTTTT. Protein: CASSLGQGLDEKLFF. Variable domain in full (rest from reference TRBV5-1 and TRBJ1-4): KAGVTQTPRYLIKTRGQQVTLSCSPISGHRSVSWYQQTPGQGLQFLFEYFSETQRNKGNFPGRFSGRQFSNSRSEMNVSTLELGDSALYLCASSLGQGLDEKLFFGSGTQLSVL.